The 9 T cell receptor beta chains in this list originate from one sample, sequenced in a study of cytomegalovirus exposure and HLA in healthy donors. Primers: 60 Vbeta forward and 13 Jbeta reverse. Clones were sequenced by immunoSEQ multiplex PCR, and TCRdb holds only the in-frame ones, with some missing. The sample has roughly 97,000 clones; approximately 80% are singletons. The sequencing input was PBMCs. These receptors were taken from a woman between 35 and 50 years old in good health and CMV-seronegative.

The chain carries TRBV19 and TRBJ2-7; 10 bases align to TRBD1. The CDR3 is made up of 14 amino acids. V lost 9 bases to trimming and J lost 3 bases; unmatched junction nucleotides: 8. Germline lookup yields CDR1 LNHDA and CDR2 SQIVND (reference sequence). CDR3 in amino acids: CASRGTGEHYEQYF. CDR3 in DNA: TGTGCCAGCCGAGGGACAGGGGAGCACTACGAGCAGTACTTC.

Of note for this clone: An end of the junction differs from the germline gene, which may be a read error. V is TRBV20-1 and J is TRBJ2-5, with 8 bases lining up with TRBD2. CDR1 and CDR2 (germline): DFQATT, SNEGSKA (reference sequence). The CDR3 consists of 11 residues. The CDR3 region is CSALGSGALNF. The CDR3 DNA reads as TGCAGTGCCCTGGGTAGCGGGGCCTTGAACTTC.

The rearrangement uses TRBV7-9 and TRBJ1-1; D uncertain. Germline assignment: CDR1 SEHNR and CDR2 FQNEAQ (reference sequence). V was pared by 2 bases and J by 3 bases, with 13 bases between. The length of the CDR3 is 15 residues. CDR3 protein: CASSLSYFGDTEAFF. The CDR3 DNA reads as TGTGCCAGCAGCTTATCTTATTTCGGTGACACTGAAGCTTTCTTT. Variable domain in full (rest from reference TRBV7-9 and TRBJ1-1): DTGVSQNPRHKITKRGQNVTFRCDPISEHNRLYWYRQTLGQGPEFLTYFQNEAQLEKSRLLSDRFSAERPKGSFSTLEIQRTEQGDSAMYLCASSLSYFGDTEAFFGQGTRLTVV.

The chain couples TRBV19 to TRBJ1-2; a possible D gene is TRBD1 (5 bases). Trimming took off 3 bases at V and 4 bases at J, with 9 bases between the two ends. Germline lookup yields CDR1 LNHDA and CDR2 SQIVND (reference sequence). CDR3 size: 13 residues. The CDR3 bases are TGTGCCAGTAGTATGTTGGGGGGCTATGGCTACACCTTC. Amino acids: CASSMLGGYGYTF. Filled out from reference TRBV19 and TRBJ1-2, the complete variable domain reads DGGITQSPKYLFRKEGQNVTLSCEQNLNHDAMYWYRQDPGQGLRLIYYSQIVNDFQKGDIAEGYSVSREKKESFPLTVTSAQKNPTAFYLCASSMLGGYGYTFGSGTRLTVV.

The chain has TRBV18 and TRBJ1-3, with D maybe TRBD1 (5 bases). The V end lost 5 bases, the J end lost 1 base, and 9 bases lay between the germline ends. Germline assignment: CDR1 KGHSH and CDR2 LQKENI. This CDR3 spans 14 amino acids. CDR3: CASSLDNSGNTIYF. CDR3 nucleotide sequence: TGTGCCAGCTCATTGGACAATTCTGGAAACACCATATATTTT.

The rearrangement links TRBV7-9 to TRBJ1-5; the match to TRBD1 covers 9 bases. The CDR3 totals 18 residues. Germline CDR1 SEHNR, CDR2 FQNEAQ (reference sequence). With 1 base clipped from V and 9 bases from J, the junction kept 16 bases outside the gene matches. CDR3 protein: CASSLGEGDRVGGGPQHF. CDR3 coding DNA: TGTGCCAGCAGCTTAGGGGAGGGGGACAGGGTCGGCGGAGGGCCCCAGCATTTT.

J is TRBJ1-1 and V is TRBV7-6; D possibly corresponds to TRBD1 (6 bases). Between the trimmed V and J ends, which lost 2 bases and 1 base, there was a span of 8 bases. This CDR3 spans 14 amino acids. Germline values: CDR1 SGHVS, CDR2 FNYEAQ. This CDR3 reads CASSLKGGNTEAFF. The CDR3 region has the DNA TGTGCCAGCAGCTTAAAAGGGGGGAACACTGAAGCTTTCTTT.

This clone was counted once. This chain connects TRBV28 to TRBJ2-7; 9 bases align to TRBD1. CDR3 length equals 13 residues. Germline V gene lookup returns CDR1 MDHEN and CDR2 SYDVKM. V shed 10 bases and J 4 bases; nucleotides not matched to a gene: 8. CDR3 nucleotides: TGTGCCACCCTAGGGGGGACAGGGTACGAGCAGTACTTC. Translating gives CATLGGTGYEQYF.

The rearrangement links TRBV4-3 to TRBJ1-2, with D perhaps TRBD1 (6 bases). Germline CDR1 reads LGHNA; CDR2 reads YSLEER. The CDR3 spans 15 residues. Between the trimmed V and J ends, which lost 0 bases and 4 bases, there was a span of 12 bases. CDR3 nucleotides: TGCGCCAGCAGCCAAGATCGGGTACAGGGCTATGGCTACACCTTC. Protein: CASSQDRVQGYGYTF.